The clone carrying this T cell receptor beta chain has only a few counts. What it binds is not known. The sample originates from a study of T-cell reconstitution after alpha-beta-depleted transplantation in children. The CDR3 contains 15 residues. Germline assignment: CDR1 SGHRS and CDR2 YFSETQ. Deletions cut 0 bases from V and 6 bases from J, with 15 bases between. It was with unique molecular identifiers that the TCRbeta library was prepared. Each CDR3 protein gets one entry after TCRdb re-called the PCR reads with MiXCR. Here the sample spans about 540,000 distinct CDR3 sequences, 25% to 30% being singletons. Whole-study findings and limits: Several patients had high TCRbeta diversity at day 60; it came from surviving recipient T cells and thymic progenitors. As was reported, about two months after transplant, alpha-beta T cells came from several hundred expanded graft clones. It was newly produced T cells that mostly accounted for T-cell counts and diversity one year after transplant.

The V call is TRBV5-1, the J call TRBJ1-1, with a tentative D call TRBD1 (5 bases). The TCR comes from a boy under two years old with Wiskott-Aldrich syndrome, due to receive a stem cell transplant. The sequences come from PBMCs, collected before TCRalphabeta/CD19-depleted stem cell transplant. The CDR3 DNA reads TGCGCCAGCAGCTTGGGGCCAAGACAGTCCTCTGAAGCTTTCTTT. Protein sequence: CASSLGPRQSSEAFF.